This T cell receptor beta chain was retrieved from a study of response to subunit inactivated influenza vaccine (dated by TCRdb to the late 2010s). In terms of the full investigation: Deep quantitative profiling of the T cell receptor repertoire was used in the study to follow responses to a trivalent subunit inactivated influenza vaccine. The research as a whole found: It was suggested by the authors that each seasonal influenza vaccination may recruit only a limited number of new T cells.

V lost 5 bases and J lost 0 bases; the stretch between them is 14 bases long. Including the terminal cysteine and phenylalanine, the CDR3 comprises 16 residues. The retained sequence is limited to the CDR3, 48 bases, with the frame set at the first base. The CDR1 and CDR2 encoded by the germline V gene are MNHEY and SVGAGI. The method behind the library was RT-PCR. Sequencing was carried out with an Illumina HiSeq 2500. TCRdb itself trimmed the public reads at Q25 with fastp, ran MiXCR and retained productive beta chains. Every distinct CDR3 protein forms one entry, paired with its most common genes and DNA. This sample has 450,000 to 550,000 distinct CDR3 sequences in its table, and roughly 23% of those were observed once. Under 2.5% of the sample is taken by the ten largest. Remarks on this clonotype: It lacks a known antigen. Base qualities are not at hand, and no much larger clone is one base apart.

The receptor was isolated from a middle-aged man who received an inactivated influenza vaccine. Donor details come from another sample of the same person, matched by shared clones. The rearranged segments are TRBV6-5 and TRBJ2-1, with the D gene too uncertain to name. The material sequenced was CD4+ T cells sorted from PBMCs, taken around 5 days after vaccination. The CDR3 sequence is CASSTTGPGSYNEQFF. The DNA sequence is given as TGTGCCAGCAGTACTACCGGGCCCGGCTCCTACAATGAGCAGTTCTTC.